This T cell receptor (beta chain) comes out of a study of CD8+ T cells in alopecia areata. The study's findings and limits: Shared TCR sequences were less clear between patients than in mice, possibly partly from HLA diversity.

Germline values: CDR1 LGHNA, CDR2 YNFKEQ. The CDR3 length is 15 residues. V was trimmed by 5 bases and J by 3 bases, leaving 13 bases between them. PBMCs yielded sorted CD4+ and CD8+ T cells. RNA was isolated and reverse transcribed to cDNA, the sequencing template. Repertoires were generated with immunoSEQ multiplex PCR, while TCRdb's copy carries only in-frame clones and drops some. The sample consists of around 190,000 clones, about 61% of them appearing once. This clone was counted a few times. Antigen unknown. The TCR comes from a human donor in good health. The chain links TRBV4-2 to TRBJ1-4; D may be TRBD1 (5 bases). Sequenced input: CD8+ T cells sorted from blood. DNA for the CDR3: TGTGCCAGCAGCAAGACGGGGCCGGCTAATGAAAAACTGTTTTTT. It translates to CASSKTGPANEKLFF.